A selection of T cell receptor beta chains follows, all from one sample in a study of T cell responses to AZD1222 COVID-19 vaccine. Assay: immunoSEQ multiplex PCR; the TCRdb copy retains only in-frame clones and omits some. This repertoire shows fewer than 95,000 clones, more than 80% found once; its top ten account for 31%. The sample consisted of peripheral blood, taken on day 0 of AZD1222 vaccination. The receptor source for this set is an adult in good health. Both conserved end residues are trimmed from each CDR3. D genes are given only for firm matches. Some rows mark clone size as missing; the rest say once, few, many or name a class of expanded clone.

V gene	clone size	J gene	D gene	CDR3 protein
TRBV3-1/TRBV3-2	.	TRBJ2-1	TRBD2	ASSQVRTSGSQEQF
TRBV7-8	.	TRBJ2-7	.	ASSLGGTYEQY
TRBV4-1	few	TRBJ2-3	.	ASSYSYGDPDTQY
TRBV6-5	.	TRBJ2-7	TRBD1	ASSHRDRFYEQY
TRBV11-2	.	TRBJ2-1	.	ASSEGGRAYNEQF
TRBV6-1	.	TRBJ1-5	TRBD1	ASSESVYRGRQPQH
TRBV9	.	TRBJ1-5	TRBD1	ASSSRAGGEQPQH
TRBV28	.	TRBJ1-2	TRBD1	ASSRGRTGPT
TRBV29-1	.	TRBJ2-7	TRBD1	SVEGQAGLSSYEQY
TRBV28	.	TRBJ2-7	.	ASSLPRTVRGLWSYEQY
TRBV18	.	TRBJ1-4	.	ASSPQGNSANEKLF
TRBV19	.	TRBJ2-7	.	ASSPSHKDSSYEQY
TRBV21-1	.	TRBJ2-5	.	ATGRGDGQETQY
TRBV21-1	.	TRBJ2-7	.	ASSTQRDRTYEQY
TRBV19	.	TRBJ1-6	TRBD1	ASSTGQGTYNSPLH
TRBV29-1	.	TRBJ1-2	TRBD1	SVETGTGYGYT
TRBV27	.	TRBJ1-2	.	ASSPTGTSTAGYT
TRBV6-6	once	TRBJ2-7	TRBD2	ASTRAGAPYEQY
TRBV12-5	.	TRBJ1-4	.	ASGLWIGGEKLF
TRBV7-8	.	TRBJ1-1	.	ASSLARVEAF
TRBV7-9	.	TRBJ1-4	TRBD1	ASSPEKVGQKNEKLF
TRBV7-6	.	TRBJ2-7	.	ASSQGAGTEQY
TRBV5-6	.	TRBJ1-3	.	ASSLAPASSGNTIY
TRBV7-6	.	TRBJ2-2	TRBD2	ASSLGLAGPGELF
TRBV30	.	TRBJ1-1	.	AWSGGWGTEAF
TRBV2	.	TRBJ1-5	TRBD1	ASSGDRVGINQPQH
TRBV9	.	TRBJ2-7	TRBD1	ASSPRPGTGSYEQY
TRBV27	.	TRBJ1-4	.	ASSFQGGEKLF
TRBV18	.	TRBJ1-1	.	ASSGQRNTEAF
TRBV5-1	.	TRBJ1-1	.	ASSFNGQPGTEAF
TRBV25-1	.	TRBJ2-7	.	ASSEQGGGRLWVEQY
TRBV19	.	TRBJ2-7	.	ASSGLGLWEQY
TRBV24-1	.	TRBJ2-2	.	ATSGGGSHTGELF
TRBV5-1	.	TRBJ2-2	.	ASSLGQFNTGELF
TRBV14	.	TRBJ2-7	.	ASSQDRYFHEQY
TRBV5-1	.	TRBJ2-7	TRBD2	ASSPSGRGNYEQY
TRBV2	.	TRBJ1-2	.	AGRGRGGYGYT
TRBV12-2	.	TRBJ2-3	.	ASRSARQGEFADTQY
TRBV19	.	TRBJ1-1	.	ASSARLRGDTEAF
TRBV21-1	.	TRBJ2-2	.	ASSTTGTSGSPPGELF
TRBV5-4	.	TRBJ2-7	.	ASSLAGESREQY
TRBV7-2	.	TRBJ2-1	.	ASSLKMGQVAGEQF
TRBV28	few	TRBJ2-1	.	ASSPGGGEQF
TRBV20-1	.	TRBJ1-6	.	SASLDRINSPLH
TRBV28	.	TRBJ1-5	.	ASSIRVTLGSNQPQH
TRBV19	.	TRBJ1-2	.	ASNFRERYYGYT
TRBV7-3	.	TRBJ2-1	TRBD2	ASSLTGLAGGTSYNEQF
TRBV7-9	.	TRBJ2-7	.	ASSSDSAEQY
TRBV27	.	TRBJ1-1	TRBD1	ATWTDRRAF
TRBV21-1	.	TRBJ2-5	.	ASSKGGQQETQY
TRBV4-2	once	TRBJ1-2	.	ASSQENYGYT
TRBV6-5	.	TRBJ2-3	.	ASSYNPRGSDTQY
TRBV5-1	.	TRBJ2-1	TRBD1	ASSLATGESYNEQF
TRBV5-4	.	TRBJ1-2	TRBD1	ASSSTGGSYGYT
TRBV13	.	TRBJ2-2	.	ASSFAGELF